This TCR beta chain stems from a study of radiotherapy plus CTLA-4 blockade in lung cancer. Study background: In around 17% of patients, objective responses were seen; approximately 30% had disease control.

Worth noting for this clone: Its antigen is not identified.

The study's findings and limits: Increased serum interferon-beta after radiation also reportedly predicted response strongly.

The method was immunoSEQ multiplex PCR; TCRdb's version includes in-frame clones alone and lacks a portion of them. The repertoire holds about 90,000 clones, with less than 80% as singletons. V was clipped by 0 bases and J by 4 bases, with 6 bases between them. The CDR3 is 13 amino acids. Looked up from germline, CDR1 is KGHSH and CDR2 is LQKENI. The sequencing here drew on peripheral blood, taken from a patient treated with radiotherapy plus ipilimumab. This clonotype was sampled from a human donor with non-small cell lung cancer that progressed on radiotherapy plus ipilimumab. The V call is TRBV18, the J call TRBJ1-2; no definite D call. CDR3: CASSPPSGYGYTF. The CDR3, as DNA: TGTGCCAGCTCACCACCGAGTGGCTATGGCTACACCTTC.